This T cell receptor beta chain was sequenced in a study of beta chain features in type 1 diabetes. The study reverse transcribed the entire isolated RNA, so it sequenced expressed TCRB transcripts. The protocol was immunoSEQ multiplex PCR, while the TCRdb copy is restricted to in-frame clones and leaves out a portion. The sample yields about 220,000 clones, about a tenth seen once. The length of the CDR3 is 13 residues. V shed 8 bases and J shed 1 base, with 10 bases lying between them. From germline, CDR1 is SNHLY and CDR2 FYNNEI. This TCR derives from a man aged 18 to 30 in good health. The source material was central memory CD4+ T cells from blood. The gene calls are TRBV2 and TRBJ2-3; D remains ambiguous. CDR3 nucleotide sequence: TGTGCCAGCCAGGCTACCCGCACAGATACGCAGTATTTT. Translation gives CASQATRTDTQYF.